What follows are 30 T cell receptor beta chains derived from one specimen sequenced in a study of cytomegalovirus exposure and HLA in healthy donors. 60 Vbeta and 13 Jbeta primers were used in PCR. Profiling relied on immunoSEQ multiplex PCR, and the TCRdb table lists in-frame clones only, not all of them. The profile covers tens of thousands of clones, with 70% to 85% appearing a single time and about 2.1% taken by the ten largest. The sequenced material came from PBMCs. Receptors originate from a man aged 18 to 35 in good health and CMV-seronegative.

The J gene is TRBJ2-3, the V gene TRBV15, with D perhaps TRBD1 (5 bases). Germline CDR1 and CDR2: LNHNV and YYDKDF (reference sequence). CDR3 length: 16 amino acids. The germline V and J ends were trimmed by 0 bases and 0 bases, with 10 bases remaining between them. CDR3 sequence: CATSRDRATSTDTQYF. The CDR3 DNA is TGTGCCACCAGCAGAGACAGGGCGACAAGCACAGATACGCAGTATTTT.

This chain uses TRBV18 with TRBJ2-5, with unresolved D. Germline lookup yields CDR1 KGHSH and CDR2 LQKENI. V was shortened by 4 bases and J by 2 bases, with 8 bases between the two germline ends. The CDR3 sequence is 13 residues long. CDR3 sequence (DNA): TGTGCCAGCTCACTGGGCATACAAGAGACCCAGTACTTC. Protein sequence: CASSLGIQETQYF.

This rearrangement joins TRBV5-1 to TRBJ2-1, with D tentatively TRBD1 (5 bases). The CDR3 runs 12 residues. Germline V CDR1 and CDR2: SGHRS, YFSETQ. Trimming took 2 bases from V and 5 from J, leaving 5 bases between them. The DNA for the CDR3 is TGCGCCAGCAGCTTAGGGGACAATGAGCAGTTCTTC. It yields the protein CASSLGDNEQFF.

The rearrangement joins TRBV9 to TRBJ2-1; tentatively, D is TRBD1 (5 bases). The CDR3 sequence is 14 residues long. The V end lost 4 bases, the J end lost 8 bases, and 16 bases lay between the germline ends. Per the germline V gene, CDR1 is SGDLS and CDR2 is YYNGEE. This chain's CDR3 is CASSPRIIGDEQFF. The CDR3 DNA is TGTGCCAGCAGCCCGAGGATTATAGGGGATGAGCAGTTCTTC.

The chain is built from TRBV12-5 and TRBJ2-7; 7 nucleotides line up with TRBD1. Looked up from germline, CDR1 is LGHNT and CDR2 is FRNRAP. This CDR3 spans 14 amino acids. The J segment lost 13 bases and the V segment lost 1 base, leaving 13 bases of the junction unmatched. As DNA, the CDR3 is TGTGCTAGTGGTTTGGGGGGGACAGCCTACGTTGAATACTTC. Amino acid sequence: CASGLGGTAYVEYF.

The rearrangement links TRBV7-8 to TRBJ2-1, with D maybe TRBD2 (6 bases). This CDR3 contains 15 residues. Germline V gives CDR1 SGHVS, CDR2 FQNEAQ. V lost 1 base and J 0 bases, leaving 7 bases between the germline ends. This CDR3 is CASSLGRGSYNEQFF. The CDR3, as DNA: TGTGCCAGCAGCTTAGGGCGGGGCTCCTACAATGAGCAGTTCTTC.

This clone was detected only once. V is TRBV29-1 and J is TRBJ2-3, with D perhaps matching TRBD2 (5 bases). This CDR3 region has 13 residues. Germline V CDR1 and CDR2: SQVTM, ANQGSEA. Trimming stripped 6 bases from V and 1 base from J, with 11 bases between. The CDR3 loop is CSVHSVGTDTQYF. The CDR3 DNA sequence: TGCAGCGTCCATAGCGTGGGCACAGATACGCAGTATTTT.

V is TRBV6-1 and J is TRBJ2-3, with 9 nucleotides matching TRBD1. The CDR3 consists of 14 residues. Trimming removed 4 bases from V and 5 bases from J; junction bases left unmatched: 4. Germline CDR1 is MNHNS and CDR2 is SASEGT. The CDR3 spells CASSVGTGRDTQYF. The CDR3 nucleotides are TGTGCCAGCAGTGTTGGGACAGGGCGAGATACGCAGTATTTT.

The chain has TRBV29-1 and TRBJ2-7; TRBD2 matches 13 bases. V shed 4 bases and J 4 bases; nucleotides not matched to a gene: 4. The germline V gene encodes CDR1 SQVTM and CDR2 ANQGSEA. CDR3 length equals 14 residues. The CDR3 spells CSVVRTSGSYEQYF. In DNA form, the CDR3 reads TGCAGCGTTGTGAGGACTAGCGGGAGTTACGAGCAGTACTTC.

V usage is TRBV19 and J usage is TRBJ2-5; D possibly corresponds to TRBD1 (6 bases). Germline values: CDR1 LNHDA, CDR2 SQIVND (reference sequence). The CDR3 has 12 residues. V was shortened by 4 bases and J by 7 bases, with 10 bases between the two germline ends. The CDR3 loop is CASSKGGGTQYF. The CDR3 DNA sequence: TGTGCCAGTAGTAAAGGGGGTGGGACCCAGTACTTC.

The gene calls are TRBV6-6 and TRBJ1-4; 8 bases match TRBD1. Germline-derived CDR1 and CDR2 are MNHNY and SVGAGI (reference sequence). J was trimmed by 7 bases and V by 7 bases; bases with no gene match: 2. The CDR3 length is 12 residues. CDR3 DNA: TGTGCCAGCACACAGGGGGGTGAAAAACTGTTTTTT. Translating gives CASTQGGEKLFF.

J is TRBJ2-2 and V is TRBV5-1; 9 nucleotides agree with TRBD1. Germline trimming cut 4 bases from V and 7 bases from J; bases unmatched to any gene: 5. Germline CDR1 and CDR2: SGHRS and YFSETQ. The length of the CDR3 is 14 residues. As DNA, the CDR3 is TGCGCCAGCAGCCAGGGACAGGGCGTCGGGGAGCTGTTTTTT. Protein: CASSQGQGVGELFF.

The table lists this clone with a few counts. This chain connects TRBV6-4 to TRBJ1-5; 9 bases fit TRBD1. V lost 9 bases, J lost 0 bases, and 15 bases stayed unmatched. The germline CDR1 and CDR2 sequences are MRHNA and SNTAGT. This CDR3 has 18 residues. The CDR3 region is CASPRTGGPSYSNQPQHF. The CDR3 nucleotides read TGTGCCAGTCCCAGAACAGGGGGCCCAAGTTATAGCAATCAGCCCCAGCATTTT.

The CDR3 coding sequence is TGTGCCAGCAGCTCCTCTAGCGGGAGTGGAGATGAGCAGTTCTTC. Translating gives CASSSSSGSGDEQFF. This chain connects TRBV5-6 to TRBJ2-1; 10 positions agree with TRBD2. The junction had 8 bases not matched to a gene; V was cut back by 3 bases and J by 8 bases. This CDR3 has 15 residues. Germline V gene data show CDR1 as SGHDT and CDR2 as YYEEEE.

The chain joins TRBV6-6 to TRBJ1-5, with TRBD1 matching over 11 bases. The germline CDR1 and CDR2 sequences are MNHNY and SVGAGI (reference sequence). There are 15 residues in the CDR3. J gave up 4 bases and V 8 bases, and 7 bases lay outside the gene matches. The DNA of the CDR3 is TGTGCCAGCGGGACAGGGGGGACCGGGAATCAGCCCCAGCATTTT. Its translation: CASGTGGTGNQPQHF.

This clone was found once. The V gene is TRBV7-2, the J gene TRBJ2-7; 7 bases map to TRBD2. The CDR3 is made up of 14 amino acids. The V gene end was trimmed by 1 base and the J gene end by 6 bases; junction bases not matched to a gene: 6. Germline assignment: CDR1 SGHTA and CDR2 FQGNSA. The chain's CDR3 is CASSLGREQAEQYF. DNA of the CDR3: TGTGCCAGCAGCTTAGGGCGGGAGCAGGCCGAGCAGTACTTC.

The CDR3, as DNA: TGTGCCAGCAGCCAAGAAGCGGGACTAGCGGGAGGTTCCTACGAGCAGTACTTC. Protein sequence: CASSQEAGLAGGSYEQYF. V is TRBV14 and J is TRBJ2-7, with 15 bases fitting TRBD2. J gave up 1 base and V 0 bases, and 4 bases lay outside the gene matches. The CDR3 covers 18 residues. Germline V CDR1 and CDR2: SGHDN, FVKESK. Filled out from reference TRBV14 and TRBJ2-7, the complete variable domain reads EAGVTQFPSHSVIEKGQTVTLRCDPISGHDNLYWYRRVMGKEIKFLLHFVKESKQDESGMPNNRFLAERTGGTYSTLKVQPAELEDSGVYFCASSQEAGLAGGSYEQYFGPGTRLTVT.

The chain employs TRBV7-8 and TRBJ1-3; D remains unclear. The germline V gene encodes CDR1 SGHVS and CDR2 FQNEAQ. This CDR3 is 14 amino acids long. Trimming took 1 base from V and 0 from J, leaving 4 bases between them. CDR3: CASSLGLSGNTIYF. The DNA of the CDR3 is TGTGCCAGCAGCTTAGGGCTCTCTGGAAACACCATATATTTT.

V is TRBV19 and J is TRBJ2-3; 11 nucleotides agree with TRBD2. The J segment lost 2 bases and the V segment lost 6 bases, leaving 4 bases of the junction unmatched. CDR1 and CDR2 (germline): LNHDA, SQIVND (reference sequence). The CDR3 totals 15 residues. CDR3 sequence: CASSQGLADTDTQYF. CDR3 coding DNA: TGTGCCAGTAGCCAGGGACTAGCGGACACAGATACGCAGTATTTT.

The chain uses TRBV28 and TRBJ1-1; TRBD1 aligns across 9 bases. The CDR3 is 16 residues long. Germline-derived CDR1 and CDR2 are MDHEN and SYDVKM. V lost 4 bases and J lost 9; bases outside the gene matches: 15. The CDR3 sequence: CASSSTEQGALDKAFF. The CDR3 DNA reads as TGTGCCAGCAGTTCAACGGAACAGGGGGCCTTGGACAAAGCTTTCTTT.

The CDR3 nucleotides are TGCGCCAGCAGCTTGGAATCCCCCCGCCTTTGGGTAGCCCGTTCCTACAATGAGCAGTTCTTC. It yields the protein CASSLESPRLWVARSYNEQFF. The chain combines TRBV5-1 with TRBJ2-1, with D unclear. The CDR3 extends over 21 amino acids. V was trimmed by 0 bases and J by 1 base, leaving 26 bases between them. CDR1 is SGHRS, CDR2 YFSETQ, per germline.

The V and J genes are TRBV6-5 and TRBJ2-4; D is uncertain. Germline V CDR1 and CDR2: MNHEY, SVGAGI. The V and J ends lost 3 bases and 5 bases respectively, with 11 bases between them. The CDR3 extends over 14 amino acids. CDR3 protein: CASSYSPGENIQYF. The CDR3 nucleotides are TGTGCCAGCAGTTATTCACCTGGAGAAAACATTCAGTACTTC.

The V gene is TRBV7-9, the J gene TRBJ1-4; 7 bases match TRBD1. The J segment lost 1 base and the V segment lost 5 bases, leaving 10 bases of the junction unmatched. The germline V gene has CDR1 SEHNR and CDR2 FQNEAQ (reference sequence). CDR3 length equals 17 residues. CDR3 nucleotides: TGTGCCAGCAGCCCCCGAAGACAGGGAGGAACTAATGAAAAACTGTTTTTT. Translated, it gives CASSPRRQGGTNEKLFF.

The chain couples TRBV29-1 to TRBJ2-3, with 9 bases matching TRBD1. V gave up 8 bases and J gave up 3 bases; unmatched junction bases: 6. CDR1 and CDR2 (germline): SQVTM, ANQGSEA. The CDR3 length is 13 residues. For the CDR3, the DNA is TGCAGCTCCCCCGGGACAGGGACAGATACGCAGTATTTT. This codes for CSSPGTGTDTQYF.

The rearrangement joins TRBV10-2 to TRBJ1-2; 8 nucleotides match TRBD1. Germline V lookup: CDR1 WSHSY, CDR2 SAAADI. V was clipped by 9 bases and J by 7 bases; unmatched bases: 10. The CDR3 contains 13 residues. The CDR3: CAREGDRRCGYTF. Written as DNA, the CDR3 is TGCGCCAGGGAAGGGGACAGGAGGTGTGGCTACACCTTC.

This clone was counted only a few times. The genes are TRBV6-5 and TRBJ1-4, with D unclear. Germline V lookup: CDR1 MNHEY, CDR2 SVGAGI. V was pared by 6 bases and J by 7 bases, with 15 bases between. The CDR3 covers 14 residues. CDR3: CASRTPGRTEKLFF. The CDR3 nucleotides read TGTGCCAGCAGGACCCCTGGGAGGACTGAAAAACTGTTTTTT.

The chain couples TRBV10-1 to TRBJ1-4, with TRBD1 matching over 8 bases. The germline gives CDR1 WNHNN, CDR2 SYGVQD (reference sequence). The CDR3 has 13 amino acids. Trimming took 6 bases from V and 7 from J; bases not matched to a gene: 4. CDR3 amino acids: CASRGQGCEKLFF. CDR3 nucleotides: TGCGCCAGCAGAGGACAGGGTTGTGAAAAACTGTTTTTT.

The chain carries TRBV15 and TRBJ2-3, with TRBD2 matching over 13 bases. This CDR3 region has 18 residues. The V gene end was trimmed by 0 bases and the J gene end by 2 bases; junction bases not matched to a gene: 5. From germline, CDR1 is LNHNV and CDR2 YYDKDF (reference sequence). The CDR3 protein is CATSRDVLAGGYTDTQYF. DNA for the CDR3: TGTGCCACCAGCAGAGATGTACTAGCGGGAGGGTACACAGATACGCAGTATTTT.

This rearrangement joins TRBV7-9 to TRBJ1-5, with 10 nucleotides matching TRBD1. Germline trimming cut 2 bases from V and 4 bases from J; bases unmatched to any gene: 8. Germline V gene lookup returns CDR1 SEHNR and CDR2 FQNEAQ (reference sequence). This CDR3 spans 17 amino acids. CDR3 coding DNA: TGTGCCAGCAGCTTAACCTTGGGACAGGGGACGAATCAGCCCCAGCATTTT. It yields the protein CASSLTLGQGTNQPQHF.

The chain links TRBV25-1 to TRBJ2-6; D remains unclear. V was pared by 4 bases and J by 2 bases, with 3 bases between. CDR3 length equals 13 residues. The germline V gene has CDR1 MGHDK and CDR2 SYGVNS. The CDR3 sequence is CASSVTGANVLTF. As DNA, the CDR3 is TGTGCCAGCAGTGTAACTGGGGCCAACGTCCTGACTTTC.